These T cell receptor beta chains were read from a single sample in a study of cytomegalovirus exposure and HLA in healthy donors. The assay was immunoSEQ multiplex PCR, and TCRdb's table has in-frame clones only and misses some. Among under 250,000 clones listed, 65% to 85% were seen once. The sample was PBMCs. The source of these receptors is a boy under 10 years old in good health and CMV-seronegative. Both conserved end residues are part of each CDR3. Each record gives: CDR3 protein, CDR3 DNA, J gene, V gene, clone size, D gene. A D gene is named only where the DNA matches it firmly. Rows give clone size only sometimes, using once, few, many, or a class for an expanded clone.

CDR3aa: CASSLSLSSGTSGSSSYNEQFF; CDR3nt: TGCGCCAGCAGCTTGAGCCTTTCTTCCGGGACTAGCGGTTCTAGCTCCTACAATGAGCAGTTCTTC; j_gene: TRBJ2-1; v_gene: TRBV5-1; abundance: .; d_gene: TRBD2
CDR3aa: CASSSSGQANTEAFF; CDR3nt: TGTGCCAGCAGCTCGTCGGGACAGGCGAACACTGAAGCTTTCTTT; j_gene: TRBJ1-1; v_gene: TRBV7-3; abundance: .; d_gene: TRBD1
CDR3aa: CASSLSREKLFF; CDR3nt: TGTGCCAGCAGCTTATCGCGGGAAAAACTGTTTTTT; j_gene: TRBJ1-4; v_gene: TRBV7-8; abundance: .; d_gene: .
CDR3aa: CASSFGGRIGNTIYF; CDR3nt: TGTGCCAGCAGTTTCGGGGGGAGAATTGGAAACACCATATATTTT; j_gene: TRBJ1-3; v_gene: TRBV28; abundance: .; d_gene: .
CDR3aa: CASSGTGVANEKLFF; CDR3nt: TGTGCCAGCAGCGGTACAGGGGTCGCTAATGAAAAACTGTTTTTT; j_gene: TRBJ1-4; v_gene: TRBV11-2; abundance: .; d_gene: TRBD1
CDR3aa: CASSASSGGPTNERLFF; CDR3nt: TGTGCCAGCAGTGCCTCCTCCGGGGGGCCCACTAATGAAAGACTGTTTTTT; j_gene: TRBJ1-4; v_gene: TRBV6-1; abundance: .; d_gene: .
CDR3aa: CASSIFTRGTDTQYF; CDR3nt: TGTGCCAGTAGTATTTTCACGCGGGGCACAGATACGCAGTATTTT; j_gene: TRBJ2-3; v_gene: TRBV19; abundance: .; d_gene: .
CDR3aa: CASSSGQTDPGNTIYF; CDR3nt: TGTGCCAGCAGTTCGGGACAGACGGACCCTGGAAACACCATATATTTT; j_gene: TRBJ1-3; v_gene: TRBV6-6; abundance: few; d_gene: TRBD1
CDR3aa: CASSSRGGYTGELFF; CDR3nt: TGTGCCAGCAGTTCTAGAGGGGGATACACCGGGGAGCTGTTTTTT; j_gene: TRBJ2-2; v_gene: TRBV6-5; abundance: .; d_gene: .
CDR3aa: CASSLEPTSAPYNEQFF; CDR3nt: TGTGCCAGCAGCTTAGAACCTACTAGCGCTCCCTACAATGAGCAGTTCTTC; j_gene: TRBJ2-1; v_gene: TRBV7-2; abundance: .; d_gene: TRBD2
CDR3aa: CASPRGWQENSPLHF; CDR3nt: TGTGCCAGCCCCAGGGGCTGGCAGGAAAATTCACCCCTCCACTTT; j_gene: TRBJ1-6; v_gene: TRBV6-1; abundance: .; d_gene: .
CDR3aa: CAWSAGGTEAFF; CDR3nt: TGTGCCTGGAGTGCAGGGGGGACTGAAGCTTTCTTT; j_gene: TRBJ1-1; v_gene: TRBV30; abundance: .; d_gene: TRBD1
CDR3aa: CASTKLLEGETQYF; CDR3nt: TGTGCCAGCACCAAACTACTAGAAGGAGAGACCCAGTACTTC; j_gene: TRBJ2-5; v_gene: TRBV6-1; abundance: .; d_gene: .
CDR3aa: CASSLAGEAYEQYF; CDR3nt: TGCGCCAGCAGCTTGGCCGGGGAAGCCTACGAGCAGTACTTC; j_gene: TRBJ2-7; v_gene: TRBV5-1; abundance: .; d_gene: .
CDR3aa: CASSEQAGANVLTF; CDR3nt: TGTGCCAGCAGTGAACAGGCTGGGGCCAACGTCCTGACTTTC; j_gene: TRBJ2-6; v_gene: TRBV2; abundance: .; d_gene: .